What follows is one TCR beta chain and its context. Its target is unknown. The entry originates in a study of cytomegalovirus exposure and HLA in healthy donors. General study points: Among TCR beta chains, those listed as cytomegalovirus-associated numbered over 150.

The table came from immunoSEQ multiplex PCR; TCRdb's copy has only in-frame clones and leaves some out. Found here are roughly 200,000 clones, 86% of them singletons; the top ten hold less than 9.5%. Germline-derived CDR1 and CDR2 are MNHEY and SVGAGI. The CDR3 covers 14 residues. V lost 7 bases and J lost 7, with 16 bases in between. The sample taken for sequencing was PBMCs. The origin of this receptor is a man aged 25-40 years in good health and CMV-seropositive. The rearrangement links TRBV6-5 to TRBJ2-2; maybe TRBD2 (6 bases). The CDR3: CASTPFGGNGELFF. The CDR3 nucleotides read TGTGCCAGCACGCCGTTTGGGGGGAACGGGGAGCTGTTTTTT.